Listed below are T cell receptor beta chains from one sample, sequenced in a study of identical twins. TCRdb passed the 5' RACE reads through MiXCR, listing each CDR3 protein once. The sample consists of roughly 720,000 distinct CDR3 sequences, approximately 18% of them appearing once. These data are also associated with another study on T cells expressing NK-cell markers.

The sequencing sample was made of PBMCs. Every receptor here comes from a woman younger than 35 in good health. CDR3s leave out the opening cysteine and the closing phenylalanine or tryptophan.

V gene: TRBV9
CDR3 protein: ASSVDWGSYNEQF

V gene: TRBV24-1
CDR3 protein: ATSDSGTSRYNEQF

V gene: TRBV6-5
CDR3 protein: ASSYASGKEKLF

V gene: TRBV6-5
CDR3 protein: ASSYSIYTGSGANVLT

V gene: TRBV20-1
CDR3 protein: SARPPSRGPYEQY

V gene: TRBV27
CDR3 protein: ASEYRYEQY

V gene: TRBV9
CDR3 protein: ASSVPPRGRKGYT

V gene: TRBV6-6
CDR3 protein: ASSRDRVYYT

V gene: TRBV7-2
CDR3 protein: ASEGAISYEQY

V gene: TRBV5-1
CDR3 protein: ASSLVPDSSYEQY

V gene: TRBV7-2
CDR3 protein: ASSETGIEQY

V gene: TRBV20-1
CDR3 protein: SATMSRAF

V gene: TRBV12-3/TRBV12-4
CDR3 protein: ASSLYSGAYGANVLT

V gene: TRBV6-2/TRBV6-3
CDR3 protein: ASRDWTRADTQY

V gene: TRBV7-2
CDR3 protein: ASSQRGEQY

V gene: TRBV12-3/TRBV12-4
CDR3 protein: ASVKRTGGAY

V gene: TRBV12-3/TRBV12-4
CDR3 protein: ASTTGRTGTGELF

V gene: TRBV28
CDR3 protein: ASSPIKSTGAGQY

V gene: TRBV11-2
CDR3 protein: ASSSVLVHNEQF